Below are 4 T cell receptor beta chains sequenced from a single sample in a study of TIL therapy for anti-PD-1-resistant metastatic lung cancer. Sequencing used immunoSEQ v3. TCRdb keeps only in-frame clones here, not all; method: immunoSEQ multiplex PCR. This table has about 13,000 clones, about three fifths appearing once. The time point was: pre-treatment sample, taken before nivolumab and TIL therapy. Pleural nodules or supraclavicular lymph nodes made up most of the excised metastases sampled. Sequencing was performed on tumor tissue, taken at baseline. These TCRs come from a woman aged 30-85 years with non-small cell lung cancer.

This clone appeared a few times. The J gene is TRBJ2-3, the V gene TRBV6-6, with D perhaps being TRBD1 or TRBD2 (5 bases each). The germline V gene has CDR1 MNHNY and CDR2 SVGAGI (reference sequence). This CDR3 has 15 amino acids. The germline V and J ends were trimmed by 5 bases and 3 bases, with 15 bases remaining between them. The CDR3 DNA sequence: TGTGCCAGCAGTAACCGGGACGACTGGACAGATACGCAGTATTTT. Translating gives CASSNRDDWTDTQYF.

CDR3 in amino acids: CATSTFGREKKTDTQYF. The CDR3 coding sequence is TGTGCCACCAGCACTTTTGGGAGGGAGAAAAAGACAGATACGCAGTATTTT. This sequence joins TRBV15 and TRBJ2-3; 7 nucleotides align to TRBD2. V was pared by 4 bases and J by 3 bases, with 13 bases of the junction left unmatched. Germline V gene sequence: CDR1 LNHNV, CDR2 YYDKDF (reference sequence). The CDR3 length is 17 residues.

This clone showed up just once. The CDR3 protein is CASSQGTANTGELFF. The DNA of the CDR3 is TGTGCCAGCAGCCAAGGGACAGCGAACACCGGGGAGCTGTTTTTT. The V and J genes are TRBV6-1 and TRBJ2-2; 7 nucleotides align to TRBD1. J was trimmed by 0 bases and V by 6 bases; bases with no gene match: 4. CDR3 length equals 15 residues. Germline CDR1 and CDR2: MNHNS and SASEGT.

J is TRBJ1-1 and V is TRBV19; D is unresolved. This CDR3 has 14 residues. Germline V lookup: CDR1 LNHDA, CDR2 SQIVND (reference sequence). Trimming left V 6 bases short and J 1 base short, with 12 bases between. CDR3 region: CASSGAGQNTEAFF. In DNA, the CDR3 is TGTGCCAGTAGCGGAGCAGGTCAGAACACTGAAGCTTTCTTT. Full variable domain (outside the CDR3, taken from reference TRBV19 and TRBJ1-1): DGGITQSPKYLFRKEGQNVTLSCEQNLNHDAMYWYRQDPGQGLRLIYYSQIVNDFQKGDIAEGYSVSREKKESFPLTVTSAQKNPTAFYLCASSGAGQNTEAFFGQGTRLTVV.